Presented here are 11 T cell receptor beta chains from one specimen sequenced in a study of Ad26.COV2.S vaccination and SARS-CoV-2 variants. Here immunoSEQ multiplex PCR was the method, and the copy in TCRdb shows in-frame clones only, minus some. The sample records hundreds of thousands of clones, 70% to 90% being singletons. Treatment specified: 19 received Ad26.COV2.S at low or high dose, single or two shots; 5 received placebo; per-sample allocation not given. At day 63 after the first vaccine or placebo injection, samples were drawn. The sequences come from peripheral blood, collected in a trial of Ad26.COV2.S vaccine versus placebo. These receptors originate from a person aged 18-65 years who received the Ad26.COV2.S COVID-19 vaccine or a placebo.

This clone showed up just a few times. The J gene is TRBJ1-1, the V gene TRBV7-2; TRBD1 agrees at 7 bases. Germline CDR1 SGHTA, CDR2 FQGNSA. Trimming took 6 bases from V and 3 from J; bases not matched to a gene: 7. The CDR3 runs to 14 residues. The CDR3 DNA sequence: TGTGCCAGCAGTTCAGGGGGGAGGTACACTGAAGCTTTCTTT. Translating gives CASSSGGRYTEAFF.

The chain combines TRBV30 with TRBJ2-7, with D unclear. The germline gives CDR1 GTSNPN, CDR2 SVGIG (reference sequence). The CDR3 contains 17 residues. Deletions cut 3 bases from V and 0 bases from J, with 21 bases between. In DNA form, the CDR3 reads TGTGCCTGGAGCGCTCCCTGGGGTGCCCACTCCTCCTACGAGCAGTACTTC. This encodes CAWSAPWGAHSSYEQYF.

The CDR3 reads CASSSPSGGSSEQFF. The CDR3 DNA reads as TGTGCCAGCAGCTCCCCGAGCGGGGGTTCGAGTGAGCAGTTCTTC. The chain couples TRBV7-8 to TRBJ2-1; 8 bases align to TRBD2. There are 15 residues in the CDR3. Germline CDR1 and CDR2: SGHVS and FQNEAQ. J lost 9 bases, V lost 4 bases, and 11 bases had no gene match.

V is TRBV19 and J is TRBJ1-1; D gene unclear. Trimming took off 3 bases at V and 4 bases at J, with 9 bases between the two ends. From germline, CDR1 is LNHDA and CDR2 SQIVND (reference sequence). This CDR3 contains 13 residues. In nucleotides, the CDR3 is TGTGCCAGTAGTATCAACCCAGGCACTGAAGCTTTCTTT. This sequence encodes CASSINPGTEAFF.

The gene calls are TRBV28 and TRBJ2-2; TRBD2 is a possible D gene (7 bases). The V end lost 2 bases, the J end lost 5 bases, and 15 bases lay between the germline ends. The CDR3 is made up of 16 amino acids. Germline CDR1 MDHEN, CDR2 SYDVKM. This chain's CDR3 is CASSLGGASGTGELFF. The CDR3 DNA follows: TGTGCCAGCAGTTTAGGGGGGGCGAGTGGTACCGGGGAGCTGTTTTTT.

The CDR3 nucleotides read TGTGCCAGCAGCTTTAGACAGGGGAATGTGAACATTCAGTACTTC. Translating gives CASSFRQGNVNIQYF. The chain links TRBV7-2 to TRBJ2-4; the match to TRBD1 covers 8 bases. The CDR3 spans 15 residues. J gave up 7 bases and V 3 bases, and 8 bases lay outside the gene matches. Germline CDR1 SGHTA, CDR2 FQGNSA.

This chain connects TRBV6-2 or TRBV6-3 to TRBJ1-1; no reliable D call. The ends were cut back, 1 base at V and 0 bases at J, with 0 bases in the middle. The germline CDR1 and CDR2 sequences are MNHEY and SVGEGT. This CDR3 has 12 amino acids. The CDR3 DNA sequence: TGTGCCAGCAGTTACTTGAACACTGAAGCTTTCTTT. Translation: CASSYLNTEAFF.

Notes on this clone: One end of the junction varies from germline; a read error may be responsible. This chain links TRBV2 with TRBJ2-7; 7 bases match TRBD1. Germline V gene sequence: CDR1 SNHLY, CDR2 FYNNEI. The CDR3 has 14 amino acids. The CDR3 sequence: CASREGQATYEQYF. The DNA for the CDR3 is TGTGCCAGCAGAGAAGGACAGGCGACCTACGAGCAGTACTTC.

This clone showed up just a few times. This sequence joins TRBV5-1 and TRBJ1-1; a possible D gene is TRBD1 (5 bases). V was shortened by 4 bases and J by 1 base, with 14 bases between the two germline ends. Germline CDR1 reads SGHRS; CDR2 reads YFSETQ. CDR3 length equals 15 residues. This CDR3 reads CASSPRGKGNTEAFF. DNA for the CDR3: TGCGCCAGCAGCCCCCGGGGGAAGGGGAACACTGAAGCTTTCTTT.

The chain combines TRBV30 with TRBJ1-1, with D tentatively TRBD1 (6 bases). Germline V CDR1 and CDR2: GTSNPN, SVGIG (reference sequence). This CDR3 comprises 11 residues. V was clipped by 1 base and J by 8 bases, with 8 bases between them. The CDR3 loop reads CAWSEQGEAFF. CDR3 bases: TGTGCCTGGAGTGAACAGGGAGAAGCTTTCTTT.

The genes are TRBV21-1 and TRBJ2-7; the D call of TRBD2 is as the table states it, not checked on the DNA. TRBV21-1 is a documented pseudogene. CDR3 length: 14 residues. The CDR3: CASQGAGLRYEQYF. CDR3 coding DNA: TGTGCCAGCCAGGGAGCGGGGCTCCGGTACGAGCAGTACTTC.